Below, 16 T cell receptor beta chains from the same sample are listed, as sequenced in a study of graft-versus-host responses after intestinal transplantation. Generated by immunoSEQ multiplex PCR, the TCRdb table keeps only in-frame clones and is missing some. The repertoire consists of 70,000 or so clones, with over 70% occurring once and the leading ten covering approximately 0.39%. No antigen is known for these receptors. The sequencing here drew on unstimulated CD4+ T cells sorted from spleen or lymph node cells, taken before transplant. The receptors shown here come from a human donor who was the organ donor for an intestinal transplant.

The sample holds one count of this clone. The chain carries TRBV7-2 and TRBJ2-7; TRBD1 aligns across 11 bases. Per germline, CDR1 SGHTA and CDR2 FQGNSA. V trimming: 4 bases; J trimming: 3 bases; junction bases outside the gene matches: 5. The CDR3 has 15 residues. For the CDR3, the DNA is TGTGCCAGCAGCTCAACCGGGACAGGGGGCTACGAGCAGTACGTC. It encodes CASSSTGTGGYEQYV.

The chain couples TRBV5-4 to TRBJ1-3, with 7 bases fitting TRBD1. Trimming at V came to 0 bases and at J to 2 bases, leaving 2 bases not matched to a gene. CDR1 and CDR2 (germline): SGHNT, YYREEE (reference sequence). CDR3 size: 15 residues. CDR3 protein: CASSLDGTAGNTIYF. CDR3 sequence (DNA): TGTGCCAGCAGCTTGGACGGGACAGCTGGAAACACCATATATTTT.

Here the CDR3 reads CASSQPDRYYNEQFF. The DNA of the CDR3 is TGTGCCAGCAGCCAACCCGACAGATACTACAATGAGCAGTTCTTC. The chain uses TRBV4-2 and TRBJ2-1; a weak D match, TRBD1 (5 bases). CDR1 and CDR2 from the germline V gene are LGHNA and YNFKEQ. The CDR3 totals 15 residues. The V end lost 2 bases, the J end lost 3 bases, and 11 bases lay between the germline ends.

The CDR3: CASSEYTGGQPQHF. Here the CDR3 DNA reads TGTGCCAGCAGTGAATATACGGGTGGTCAGCCCCAGCATTTT. This rearrangement joins TRBV2 to TRBJ1-5, with no clear D. Between the trimmed V and J ends, which lost 2 bases and 6 bases, there was a span of 11 bases. There are 14 residues in the CDR3. The V gene's germline CDR1 is SNHLY and CDR2 FYNNEI.

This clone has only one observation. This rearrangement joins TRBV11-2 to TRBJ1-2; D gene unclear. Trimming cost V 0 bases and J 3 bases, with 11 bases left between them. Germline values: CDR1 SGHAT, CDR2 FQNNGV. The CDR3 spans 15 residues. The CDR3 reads CASSLDWSNYYGYTF. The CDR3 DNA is TGTGCCAGCAGCTTAGATTGGAGCAATTACTATGGCTACACCTTC.

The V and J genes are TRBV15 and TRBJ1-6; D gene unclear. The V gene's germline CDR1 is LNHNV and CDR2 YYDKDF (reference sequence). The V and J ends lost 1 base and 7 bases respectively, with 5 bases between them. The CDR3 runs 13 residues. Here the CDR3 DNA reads TGTGCCACCAGCAGAGGACTAAATTCACCCCTCCACTTT. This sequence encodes CATSRGLNSPLHF.

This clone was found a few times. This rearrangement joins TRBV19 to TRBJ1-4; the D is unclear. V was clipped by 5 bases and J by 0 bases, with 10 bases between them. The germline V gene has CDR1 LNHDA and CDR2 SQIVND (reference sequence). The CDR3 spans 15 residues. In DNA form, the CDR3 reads TGTGCCAGTAGTTCTGGGCTTACAACTAATGAAAAACTGTTTTTT. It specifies CASSSGLTTNEKLFF.

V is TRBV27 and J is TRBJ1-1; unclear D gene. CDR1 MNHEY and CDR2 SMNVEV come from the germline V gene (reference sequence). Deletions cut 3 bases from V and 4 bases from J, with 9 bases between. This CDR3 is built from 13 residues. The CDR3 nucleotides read TGTGCCAGCAGTTTTATCCGGTTCACTGAAGCTTTCTTT. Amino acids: CASSFIRFTEAFF.

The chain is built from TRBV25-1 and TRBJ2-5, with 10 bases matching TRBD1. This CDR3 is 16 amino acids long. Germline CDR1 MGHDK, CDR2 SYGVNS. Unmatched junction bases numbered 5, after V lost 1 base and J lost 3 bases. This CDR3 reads CASSELGTGDKETQYF. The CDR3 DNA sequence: TGTGCCAGCAGTGAATTGGGGACAGGGGATAAAGAGACCCAGTACTTC.

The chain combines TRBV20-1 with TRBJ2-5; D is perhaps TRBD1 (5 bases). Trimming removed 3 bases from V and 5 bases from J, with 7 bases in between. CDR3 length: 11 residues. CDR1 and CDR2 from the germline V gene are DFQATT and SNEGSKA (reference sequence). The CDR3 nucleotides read TGCAGTGCTAGCAGGGTTGAGACCCAGTACTTC. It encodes CSASRVETQYF.

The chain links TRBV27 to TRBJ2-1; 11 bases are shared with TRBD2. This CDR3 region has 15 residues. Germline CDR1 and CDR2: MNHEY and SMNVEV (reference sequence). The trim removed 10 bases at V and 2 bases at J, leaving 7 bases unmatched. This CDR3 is CATYSGGGAYNEQFF. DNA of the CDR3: TGTGCCACTTATAGCGGGGGGGGTGCCTACAATGAGCAGTTCTTC.

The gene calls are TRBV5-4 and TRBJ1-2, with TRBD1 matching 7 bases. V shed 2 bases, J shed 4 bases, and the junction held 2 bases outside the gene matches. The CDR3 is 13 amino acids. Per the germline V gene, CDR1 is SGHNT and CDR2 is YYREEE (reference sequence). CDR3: CASSLGTAYGYTF. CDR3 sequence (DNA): TGTGCCAGCAGCTTAGGGACAGCCTATGGCTACACCTTC.

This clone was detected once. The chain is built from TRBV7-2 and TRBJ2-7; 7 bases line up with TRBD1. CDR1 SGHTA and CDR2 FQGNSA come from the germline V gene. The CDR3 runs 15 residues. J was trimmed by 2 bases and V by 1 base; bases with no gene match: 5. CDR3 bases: TGTGCCAGCAGCTTAGGCTCAGACAGGGCCTACGAGCAGTACGTC. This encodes CASSLGSDRAYEQYV.

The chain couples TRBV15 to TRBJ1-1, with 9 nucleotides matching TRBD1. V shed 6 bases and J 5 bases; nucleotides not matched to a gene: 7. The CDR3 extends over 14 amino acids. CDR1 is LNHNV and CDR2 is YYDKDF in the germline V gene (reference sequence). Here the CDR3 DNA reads TGTGCCACCAGGGAACAGGGGGCGAGGACTGAAGCTTTCTTT. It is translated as CATREQGARTEAFF.

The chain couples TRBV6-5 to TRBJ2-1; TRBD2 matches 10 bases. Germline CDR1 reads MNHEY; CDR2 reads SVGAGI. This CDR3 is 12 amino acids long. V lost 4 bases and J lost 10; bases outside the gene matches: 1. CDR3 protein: CASSSGLAEQFF. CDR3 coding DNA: TGTGCCAGCAGTTCGGGACTAGCGGAGCAGTTCTTC.

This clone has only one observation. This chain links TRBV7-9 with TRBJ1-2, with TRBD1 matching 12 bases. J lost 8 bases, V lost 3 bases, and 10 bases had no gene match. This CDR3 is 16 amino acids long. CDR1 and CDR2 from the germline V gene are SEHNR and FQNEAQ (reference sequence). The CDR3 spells CASSLGPGTGGIGYTF. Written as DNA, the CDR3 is TGTGCCAGCAGCTTGGGCCCCGGGACAGGGGGCATCGGCTACACCTTC.